This paragraph covers one T cell receptor (beta chain) sequence. The data belong to a study of blood T cells in healthy people across ages. A second roughly 6 to 12 cycle PCR used barcoded and J-beta primers. TCRdb called the 5' RACE reads again in MiXCR, with one record for every CDR3 protein. The sample holds some 900,000 distinct CDR3 sequences, more than 25% seen once. Germline values: CDR1 SGHTA, CDR2 FQGNSA. This CDR3 has 13 amino acids. V was clipped by 1 base and J by 10 bases, with 10 bases between them. This chain joins TRBV7-2 and TRBJ1-4; D is perhaps TRBD1 (5 bases). Sequencing was done on a sample of blood. The receptor comes from a woman older than 75 in good health. The CDR3 loop reads CASSLEGAGKLFF. In DNA, the CDR3 is TGTGCCAGCAGCTTAGAAGGGGCGGGAAAACTGTTTTTT.